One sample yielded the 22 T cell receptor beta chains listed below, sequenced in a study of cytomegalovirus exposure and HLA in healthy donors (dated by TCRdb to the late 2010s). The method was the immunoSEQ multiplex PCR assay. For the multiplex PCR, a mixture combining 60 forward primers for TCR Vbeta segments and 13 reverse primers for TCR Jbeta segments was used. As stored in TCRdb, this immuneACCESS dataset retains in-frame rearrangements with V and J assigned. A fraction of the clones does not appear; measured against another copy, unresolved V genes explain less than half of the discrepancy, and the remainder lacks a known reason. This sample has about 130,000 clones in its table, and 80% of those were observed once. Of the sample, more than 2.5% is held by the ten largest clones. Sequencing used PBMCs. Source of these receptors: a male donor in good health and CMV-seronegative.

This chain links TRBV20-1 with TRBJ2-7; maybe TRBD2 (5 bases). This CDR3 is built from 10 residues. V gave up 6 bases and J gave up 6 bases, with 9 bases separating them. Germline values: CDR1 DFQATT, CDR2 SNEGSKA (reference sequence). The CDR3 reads CSAITSEQYF. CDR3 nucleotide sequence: TGCAGTGCCATAACTAGCGAGCAGTACTTC.

The CDR3 coding sequence is TGCGCCAGCAGCTGGCCTCGTTACGGAGGCTCCTACGAGCAGTACTTC. It yields the protein CASSWPRYGGSYEQYF. The chain combines TRBV5-1 with TRBJ2-7; D possibly corresponds to TRBD2 (5 bases). The CDR3 consists of 16 residues. V was trimmed by 3 bases and J by 0 bases, leaving 16 bases between them. Germline lookup yields CDR1 SGHRS and CDR2 YFSETQ. The full variable domain, with the rest looked up from reference TRBV5-1 and TRBJ2-7, is KAGVTQTPRYLIKTRGQQVTLSCSPISGHRSVSWYQQTPGQGLQFLFEYFSETQRNKGNFPGRFSGRQFSNSRSEMNVSTLELGDSALYLCASSWPRYGGSYEQYFGPGTRLTVT.

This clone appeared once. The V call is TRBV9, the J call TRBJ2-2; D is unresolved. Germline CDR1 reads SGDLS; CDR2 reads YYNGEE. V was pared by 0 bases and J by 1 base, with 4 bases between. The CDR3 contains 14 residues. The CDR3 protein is CASSVAMNTGELFF. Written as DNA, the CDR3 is TGTGCCAGCAGCGTAGCTATGAACACCGGGGAGCTGTTTTTT. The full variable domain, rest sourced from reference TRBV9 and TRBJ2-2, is DSGVTQTPKHLITATGQRVTLRCSPRSGDLSVYWYQQSLDQGLQFLIQYYNGEERAKGNILERFSAQQFPDLHSELNLSSLELGDSALYFCASSVAMNTGELFFGEGSRLTVL.

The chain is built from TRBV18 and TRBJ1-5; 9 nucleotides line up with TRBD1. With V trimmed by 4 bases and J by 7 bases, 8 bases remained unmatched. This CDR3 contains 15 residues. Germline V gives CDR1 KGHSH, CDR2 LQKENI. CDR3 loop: CASSLAGQGPQPQHF. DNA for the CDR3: TGTGCCAGCTCACTAGCGGGACAGGGTCCACAGCCCCAGCATTTT. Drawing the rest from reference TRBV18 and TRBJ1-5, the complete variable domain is NAGVMQNPRHLVRRRGQEARLRCSPMKGHSHVYWYRQLPEEGLKFMVYLQKENIIDESGMPKERFSAEFPKEGPSILRIQQVVRGDSAAYFCASSLAGQGPQPQHFGDGTRLSIL.

For the CDR3, the DNA is TGTGCCAGCAGTGCAAACAGGGATGGCTACACCTTC. This gives the protein CASSANRDGYTF. This chain connects TRBV6-5 to TRBJ1-2; maybe TRBD1 (6 bases). The CDR3 runs 12 residues. Between the trimmed V and J ends, which lost 5 bases and 6 bases, there was a span of 10 bases. Germline V gene lookup returns CDR1 MNHEY and CDR2 SVGAGI.

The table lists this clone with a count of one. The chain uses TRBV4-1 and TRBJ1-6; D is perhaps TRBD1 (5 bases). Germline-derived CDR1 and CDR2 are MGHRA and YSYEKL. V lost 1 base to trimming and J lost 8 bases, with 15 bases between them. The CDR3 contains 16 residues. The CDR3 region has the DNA TGCGCCAGCAGCCAAGTGGGGGGGAGGAGGGATTCACCCCTCCACTTT. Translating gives CASSQVGGRRDSPLHF.

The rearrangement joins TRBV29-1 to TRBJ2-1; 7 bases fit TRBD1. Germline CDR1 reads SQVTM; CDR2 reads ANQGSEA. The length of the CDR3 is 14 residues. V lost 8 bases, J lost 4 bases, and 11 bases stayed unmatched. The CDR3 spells CSLGEGAEYNEQFF. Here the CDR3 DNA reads TGCAGCCTGGGAGAGGGGGCCGAGTACAATGAGCAGTTCTTC.

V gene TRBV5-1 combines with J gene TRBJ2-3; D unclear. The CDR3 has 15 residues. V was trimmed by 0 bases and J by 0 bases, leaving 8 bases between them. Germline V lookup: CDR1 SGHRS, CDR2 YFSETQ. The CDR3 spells CASSLAITSTDTQYF. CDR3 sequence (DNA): TGCGCCAGCAGCTTGGCCATAACTAGCACAGATACGCAGTATTTT.

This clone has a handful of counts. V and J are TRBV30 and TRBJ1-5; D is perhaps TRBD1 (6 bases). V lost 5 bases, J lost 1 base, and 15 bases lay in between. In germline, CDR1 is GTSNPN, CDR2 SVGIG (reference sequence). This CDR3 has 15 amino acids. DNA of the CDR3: TGTGCCTGGGGGGTCGGGGGGCAGAGCAATCAGCCCCAGCATTTT. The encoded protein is CAWGVGGQSNQPQHF.

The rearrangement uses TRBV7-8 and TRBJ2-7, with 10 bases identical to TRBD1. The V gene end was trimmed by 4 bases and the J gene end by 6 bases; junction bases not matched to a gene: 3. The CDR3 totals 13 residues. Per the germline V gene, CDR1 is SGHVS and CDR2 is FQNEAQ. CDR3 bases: TGTGCCAGCAGCTCTAGGACAGGGGGCGAGCAGTACTTC. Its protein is CASSSRTGGEQYF.

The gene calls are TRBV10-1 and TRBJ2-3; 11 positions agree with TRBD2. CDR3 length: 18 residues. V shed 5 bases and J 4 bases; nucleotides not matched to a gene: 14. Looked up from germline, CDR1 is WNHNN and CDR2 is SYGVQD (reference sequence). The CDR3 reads CASSPDFFTSGRADTQYF. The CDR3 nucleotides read TGCGCCAGCAGTCCTGATTTCTTCACTAGCGGGAGAGCAGATACGCAGTATTTT.

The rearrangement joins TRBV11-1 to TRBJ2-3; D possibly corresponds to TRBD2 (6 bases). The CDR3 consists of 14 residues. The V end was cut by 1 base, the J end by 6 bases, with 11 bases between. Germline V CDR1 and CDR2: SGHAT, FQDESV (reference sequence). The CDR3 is CASSLVPGRDTQYF. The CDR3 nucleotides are TGTGCCAGCAGCTTAGTACCAGGGAGGGATACGCAGTATTTT.

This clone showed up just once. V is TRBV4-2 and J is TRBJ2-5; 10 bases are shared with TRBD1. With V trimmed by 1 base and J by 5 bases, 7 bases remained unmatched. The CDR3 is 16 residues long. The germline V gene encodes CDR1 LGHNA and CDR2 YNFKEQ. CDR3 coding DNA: TGTGCCAGCAGCCAAGGGGGGGGACAGGGGCTGGAGACCCAGTACTTC. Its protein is CASSQGGGQGLETQYF.

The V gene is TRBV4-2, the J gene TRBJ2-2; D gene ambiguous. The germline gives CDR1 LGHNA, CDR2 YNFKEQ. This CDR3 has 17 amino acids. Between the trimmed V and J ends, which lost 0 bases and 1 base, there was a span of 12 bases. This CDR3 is CASSQDALRLNTGELFF. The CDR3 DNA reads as TGTGCCAGCAGCCAAGATGCCCTCAGGCTGAACACCGGGGAGCTGTTTTTT.

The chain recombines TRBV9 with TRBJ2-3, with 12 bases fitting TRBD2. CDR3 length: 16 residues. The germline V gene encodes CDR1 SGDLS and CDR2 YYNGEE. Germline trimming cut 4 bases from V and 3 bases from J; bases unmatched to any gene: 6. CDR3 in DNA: TGTGCCAGCAGCAAAGGACTAGCGGGGTGGACAGATACGCAGTATTTT. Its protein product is CASSKGLAGWTDTQYF.

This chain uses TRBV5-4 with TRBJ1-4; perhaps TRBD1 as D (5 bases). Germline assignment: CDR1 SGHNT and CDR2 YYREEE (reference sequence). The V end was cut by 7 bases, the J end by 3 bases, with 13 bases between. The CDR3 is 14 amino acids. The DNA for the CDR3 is TGTGCCAGCCAGTCCTGGGGGGCTAATGAAAAACTGTTTTTT. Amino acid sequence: CASQSWGANEKLFF. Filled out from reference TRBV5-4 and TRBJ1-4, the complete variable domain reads ETGVTQSPTHLIKTRGQQVTLRCSSQSGHNTVSWYQQALGQGPQFIFQYYREEENGRGNFPPRFSGLQFPNYSSELNVNALELDDSALYLCASQSWGANEKLFFGSGTQLSVL.

The CDR3 DNA reads TGTGCCAGCAGCTTATCTCGAGCGGTACGGGGGACTGAAGCTTTCTTT. This gives the protein CASSLSRAVRGTEAFF. This chain joins TRBV7-2 and TRBJ1-1; tentatively, D is TRBD1 (5 bases). The germline CDR1 and CDR2 sequences are SGHTA and FQGNSA. The V end was cut by 2 bases, the J end by 5 bases, with 18 bases between. The length of the CDR3 is 16 residues.

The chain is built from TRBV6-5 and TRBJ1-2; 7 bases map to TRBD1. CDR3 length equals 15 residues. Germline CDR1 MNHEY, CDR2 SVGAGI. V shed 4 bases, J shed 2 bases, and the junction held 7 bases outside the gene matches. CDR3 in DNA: TGTGCCAGCAGTTCCCCGGGACAGCGAAACTATGGCTACACCTTC. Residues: CASSSPGQRNYGYTF.

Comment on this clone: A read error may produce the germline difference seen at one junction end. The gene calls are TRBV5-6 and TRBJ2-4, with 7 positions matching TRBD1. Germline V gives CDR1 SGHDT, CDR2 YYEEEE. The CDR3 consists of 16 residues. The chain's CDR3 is CASSATGKGAKNSQYF. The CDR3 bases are TGTGCCAGCAGCGCAACAGGGAAGGGGGCCAAAAACAGTCAGTACTTC. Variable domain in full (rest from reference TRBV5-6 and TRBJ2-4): DAGVTQSPTHLIKTRGQQVTLRCSPKSGHDTVSWYQQALGQGPQFIFQYYEEEERQRGNFPDRFSGHQFPNYSSELNVNALLLGDSALYLCASSATGKGAKNSQYFGAGTRLSVL.

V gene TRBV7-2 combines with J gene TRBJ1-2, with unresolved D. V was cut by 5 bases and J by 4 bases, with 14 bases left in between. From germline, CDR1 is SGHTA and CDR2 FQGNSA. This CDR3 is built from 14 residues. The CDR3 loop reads CASSRSSPVYGYTF. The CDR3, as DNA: TGTGCCAGCAGCCGCTCCTCGCCAGTCTATGGCTACACCTTC.

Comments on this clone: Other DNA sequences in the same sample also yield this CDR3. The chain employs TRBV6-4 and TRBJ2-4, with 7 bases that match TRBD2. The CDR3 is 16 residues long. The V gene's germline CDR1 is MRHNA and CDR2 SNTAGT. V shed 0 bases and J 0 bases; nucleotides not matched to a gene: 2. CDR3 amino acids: CASSDSTSLAKNIQYF. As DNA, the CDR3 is TGTGCCAGCAGTGACTCGACTAGCTTAGCCAAAAACATTCAGTACTTC.

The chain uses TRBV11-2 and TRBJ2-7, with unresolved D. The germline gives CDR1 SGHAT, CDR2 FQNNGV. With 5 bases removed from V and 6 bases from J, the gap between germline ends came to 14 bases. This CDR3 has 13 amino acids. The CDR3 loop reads CASSNPFSGEQYF. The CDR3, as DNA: TGTGCCAGCAGCAACCCTTTCTCGGGCGAGCAGTACTTC.